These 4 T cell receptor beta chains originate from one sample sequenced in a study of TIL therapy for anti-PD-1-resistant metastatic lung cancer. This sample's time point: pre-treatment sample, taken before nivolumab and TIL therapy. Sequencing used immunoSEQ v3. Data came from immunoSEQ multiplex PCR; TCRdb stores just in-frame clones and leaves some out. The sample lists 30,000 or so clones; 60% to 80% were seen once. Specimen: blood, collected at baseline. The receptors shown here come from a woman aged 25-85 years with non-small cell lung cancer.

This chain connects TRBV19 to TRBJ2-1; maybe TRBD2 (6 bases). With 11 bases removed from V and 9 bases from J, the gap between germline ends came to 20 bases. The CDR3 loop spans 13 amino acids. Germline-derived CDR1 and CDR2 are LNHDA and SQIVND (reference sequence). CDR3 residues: CASGTASSGEQFF. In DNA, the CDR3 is TGTGCCTCCGGGACTGCGAGTTCTGGTGAGCAGTTCTTC.

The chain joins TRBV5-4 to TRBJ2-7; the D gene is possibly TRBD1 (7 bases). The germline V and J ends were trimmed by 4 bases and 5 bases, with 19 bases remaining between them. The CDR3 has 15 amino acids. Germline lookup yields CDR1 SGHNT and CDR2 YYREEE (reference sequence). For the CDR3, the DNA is TGTGCCAGCAGCCTCAGCGGAGGGGGCAGGGACGAGCAGTACTTC. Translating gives CASSLSGGGRDEQYF.

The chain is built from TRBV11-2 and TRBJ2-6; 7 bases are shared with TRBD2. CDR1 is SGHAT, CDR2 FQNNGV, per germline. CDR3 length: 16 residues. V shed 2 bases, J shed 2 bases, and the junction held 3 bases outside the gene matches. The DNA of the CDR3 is TGTGCCAGCAGCTTACGGGGGGATCCTGGGGCCAACGTCCTGACTTTC. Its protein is CASSLRGDPGANVLTF.

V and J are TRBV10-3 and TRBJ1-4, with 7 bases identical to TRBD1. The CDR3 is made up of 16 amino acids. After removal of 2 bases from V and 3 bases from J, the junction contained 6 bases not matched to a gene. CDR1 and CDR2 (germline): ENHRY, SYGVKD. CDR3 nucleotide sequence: TGTGCCATCAGTGAGAGAAAGGGGGCCTCTAATGAAAAACTGTTTTTT. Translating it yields CAISERKGASNEKLFF.